One and the same sample provided the 10 T cell receptor beta chains below, sequenced in a study of T cell responses to AZD1222 COVID-19 vaccine. Some clones are missing from TCRdb's copy, which holds only in-frame ones; the method was immunoSEQ multiplex PCR. The data hold under 110,000 clones, with about 87% observed a single time. The specimen was peripheral blood, collected 28 days after the second AZD1222 dose. Receptors were obtained from an adult who received the AZD1222 COVID-19 vaccine.

A word on this clone: One end of the junction is discordant with germline, which a read error may explain. The J gene is TRBJ1-1, the V gene TRBV7-9, with D perhaps TRBD1 (5 bases). The length of the CDR3 is 13 residues. CDR1 SEHNR and CDR2 FQNEAQ come from the germline V gene (reference sequence). The CDR3 here is CASGLGPGTEAFF. CDR3 nucleotide sequence: TGTGCCAGCGGCTTGGGGCCTGGCACTGAAGCTTTCTTT.

The V gene is TRBV13, the J gene TRBJ2-1; 9 nucleotides line up with TRBD2. V gave up 5 bases and J gave up 8 bases; unmatched junction bases: 4. CDR1 is PRHDT, CDR2 FYEKMQ, per germline (reference sequence). The CDR3 contains 13 residues. The CDR3 region has the DNA TGTGCCAGCAGCCCGGGACTAGCTTATGAGCAGTTCTTC. It is translated as CASSPGLAYEQFF.

The V gene is TRBV9, the J gene TRBJ2-2, with no clear D. The CDR3 contains 12 residues. The germline V gene encodes CDR1 SGDLS and CDR2 YYNGEE. The germline V and J ends were trimmed by 0 bases and 6 bases, with 3 bases remaining between them. The CDR3 is CASSVGPGELFF. For the CDR3, the DNA is TGTGCCAGCAGCGTAGGACCCGGGGAGCTGTTTTTT.

This clone turned up a few times. The V call is TRBV14, the J call TRBJ1-4; possibly TRBD1 for D (5 bases). Germline V gene data show CDR1 as SGHDN and CDR2 as FVKESK. The CDR3 is 17 residues long. V lost 5 bases and J lost 3, with 19 bases in between. CDR3 residues: CASSNSPGPRANEKLFF. DNA of the CDR3: TGTGCCAGCAGCAACTCGCCGGGGCCGAGGGCTAATGAAAAACTGTTTTTT.

The V and J genes are TRBV6-5 and TRBJ2-1; 7 bases fit TRBD2. This CDR3 region has 15 residues. The trim removed 2 bases at V and 3 bases at J, leaving 4 bases unmatched. Germline V gene data show CDR1 as MNHEY and CDR2 as SVGAGI. CDR3 sequence reads: CASSYRGGDYNEQFF. For the CDR3, the DNA is TGTGCCAGCAGTTACCGGGGAGGGGACTACAATGAGCAGTTCTTC.

This chain connects TRBV18 to TRBJ1-4; a weak D match, TRBD1 (5 bases). Germline V gene sequence: CDR1 KGHSH, CDR2 LQKENI. Trimming took 2 bases from V and 7 from J, leaving 14 bases between them. The CDR3 is made up of 15 amino acids. The CDR3 region has the DNA TGTGCCAGCTCACCAACGGGGGGAGTTGGTGAAAAACTGTTTTTT. It translates to CASSPTGGVGEKLFF.

This clone was observed a single time. The V and J genes are TRBV7-8 and TRBJ2-1, with a weak D call TRBD1 (5 bases). Germline V lookup: CDR1 SGHVS, CDR2 FQNEAQ. The CDR3 contains 15 residues. Trimming shortened V by 0 bases and J by 3 bases, and 9 bases separated the two germline ends. In DNA form, the CDR3 reads TGTGCCAGCAGCTTAGCGCGTCAGGGCTACAATGAGCAGTTCTTC. Translation gives CASSLARQGYNEQFF.

The chain carries TRBV15 and TRBJ2-1; tentatively, D is TRBD1 (7 bases). Trimming took off 1 base at V and 6 bases at J, with 16 bases between the two ends. Germline V gene data show CDR1 as LNHNV and CDR2 as YYDKDF (reference sequence). The CDR3 length is 16 residues. CDR3 sequence (DNA): TGTGCCACCAGCAGAGTCGGAGGGGGCAGTAGCAATGAGCAGTTCTTC. It yields the protein CATSRVGGGSSNEQFF.

The chain has TRBV6-2 or TRBV6-3 and TRBJ1-1, with no clear D. V lost 5 bases and J lost 0, with 13 bases in between. The CDR3 runs to 15 residues. The germline CDR1 and CDR2 sequences are MNHEY and SVGEGT. Here the CDR3 reads CASSLHSAMNTEAFF. CDR3 nucleotide sequence: TGTGCCAGCAGTCTTCATTCTGCCATGAACACTGAAGCTTTCTTT.

The chain couples TRBV19 to TRBJ2-3, with a possible D match to TRBD2 (5 bases). The V and J ends lost 7 bases and 3 bases respectively, with 11 bases between them. The CDR3 consists of 13 residues. Germline V lookup: CDR1 LNHDA, CDR2 SQIVND (reference sequence). The CDR3 here is CASTGSRTDTQYF. The CDR3 nucleotides are TGTGCCAGTACGGGGTCCCGGACAGATACGCAGTATTTT.